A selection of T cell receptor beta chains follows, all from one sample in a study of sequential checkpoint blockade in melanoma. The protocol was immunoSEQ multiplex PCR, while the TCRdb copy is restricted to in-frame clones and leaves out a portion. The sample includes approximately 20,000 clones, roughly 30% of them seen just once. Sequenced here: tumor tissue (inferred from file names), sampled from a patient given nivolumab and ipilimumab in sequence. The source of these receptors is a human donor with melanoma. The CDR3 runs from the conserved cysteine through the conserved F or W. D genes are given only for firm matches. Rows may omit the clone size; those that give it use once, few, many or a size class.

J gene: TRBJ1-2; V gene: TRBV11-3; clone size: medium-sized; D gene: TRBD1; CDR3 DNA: TGTGCCAGCAGCTTAGGACAGGGATACGATGGCTACACCTTC; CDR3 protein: CASSLGQGYDGYTF
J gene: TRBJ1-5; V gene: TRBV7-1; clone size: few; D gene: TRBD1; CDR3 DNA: TGTGCCAGCAGCCCGACAGGGGATCAGCCCCAGCATTTT; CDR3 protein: CASSPTGDQPQHF
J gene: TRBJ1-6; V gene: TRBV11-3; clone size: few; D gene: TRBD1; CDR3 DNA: TGTGCCAGCAGTTACAGGGGTGGGGATAATTCACCCCTCCACTTT; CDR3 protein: CASSYRGGDNSPLHF
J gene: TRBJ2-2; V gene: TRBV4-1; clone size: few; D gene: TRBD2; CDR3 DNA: TGCGCCAGCAGCCAACCAGCGGGAGTCTCCGGGGAGCTGTTTTTT; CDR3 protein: CASSQPAGVSGELFF
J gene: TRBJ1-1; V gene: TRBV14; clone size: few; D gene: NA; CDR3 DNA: TGTGCCAGCAGCCACAAGACAGGGAACACTGAAGCTTTCTTT; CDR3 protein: CASSHKTGNTEAFF
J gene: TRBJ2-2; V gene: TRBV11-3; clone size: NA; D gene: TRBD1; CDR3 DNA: TGTGCCAGCAGCCCAGCGGACAGGGTGGCCGGGGAGCTGTTTTTT; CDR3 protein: CASSPADRVAGELFF
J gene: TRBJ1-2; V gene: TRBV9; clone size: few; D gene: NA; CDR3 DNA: TGTGCCAGTTATGTGATGGGGGACTATGGCTACACCTTC; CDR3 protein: CASYVMGDYGYTF
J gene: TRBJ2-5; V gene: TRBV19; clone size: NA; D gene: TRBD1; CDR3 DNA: TGTGCCAGTACCACGTCAGGGGGCGGAGAGACCCAGTACTTC; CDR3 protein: CASTTSGGGETQYF
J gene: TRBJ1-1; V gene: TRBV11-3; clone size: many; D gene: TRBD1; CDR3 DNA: TGTGCCAGCAGCTTGAGGGGCAGGGGGCTTCGAGACACTGAAGCTTTCTTT; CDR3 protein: CASSLRGRGLRDTEAFF
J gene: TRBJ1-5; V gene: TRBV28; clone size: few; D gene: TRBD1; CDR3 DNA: TGTGCCAGCAGTTCGACAGGGGCGGGTCAGCCCCAGCATTTT; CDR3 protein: CASSSTGAGQPQHF
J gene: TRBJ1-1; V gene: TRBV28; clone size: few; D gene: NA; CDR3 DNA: TGTGCCAGCAGCCAGTATCGGGGCATGAACACTGAAGCTTTCTTT; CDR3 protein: CASSQYRGMNTEAFF
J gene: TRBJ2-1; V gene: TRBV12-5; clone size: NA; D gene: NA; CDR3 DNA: TGTGCTAGTGGTTTAGATAGCTCCTACAATGAGCAGTTCTTC; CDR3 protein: CASGLDSSYNEQFF
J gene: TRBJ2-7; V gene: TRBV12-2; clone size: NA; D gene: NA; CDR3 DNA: TGTGCCCAGCAGCTAAAAGATCTTGTCGGCAAGGCCACCTACGAGCAGTACTTC; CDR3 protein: CAQQLKDLVGKATYEQYF
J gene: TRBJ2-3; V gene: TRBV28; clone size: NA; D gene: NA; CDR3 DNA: TGTGCCACCAACGGGGCCCCTGGCGATACGCAGTATTTT; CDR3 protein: CATNGAPGDTQYF
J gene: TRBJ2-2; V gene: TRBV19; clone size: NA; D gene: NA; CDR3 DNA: TGTGCCAGTAGTTTATATGCCGGGGAGCTGTTTTTT; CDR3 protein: CASSLYAGELFF
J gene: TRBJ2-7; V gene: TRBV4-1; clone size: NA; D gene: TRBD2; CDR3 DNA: TGCGCCAGCAGCCAATTCACTAGCGGGAGATACTACGAGCAGTACTTC; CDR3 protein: CASSQFTSGRYYEQYF
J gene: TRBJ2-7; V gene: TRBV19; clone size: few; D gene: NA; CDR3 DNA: TGTGCCAGTAGCGACACCGGGACGGTCTCCTACGAGCAGTACTTC; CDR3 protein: CASSDTGTVSYEQYF
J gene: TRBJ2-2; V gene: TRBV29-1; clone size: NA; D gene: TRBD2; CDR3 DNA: TGCAGCGTTCGGGAGGTGGAGAACACCGGGGAGCTGTTTTTT; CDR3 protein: CSVREVENTGELFF
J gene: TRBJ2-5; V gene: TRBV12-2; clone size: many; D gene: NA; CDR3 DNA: TGTGCCACCTGGGGGCAGACATCCCAAGAGACCCAGTACTTC; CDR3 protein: CATWGQTSQETQYF
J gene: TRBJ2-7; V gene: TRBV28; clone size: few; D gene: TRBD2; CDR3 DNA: TGTGCCAGCAGAATACTAGCGGGGCCCTACGAGCAGTACTTC; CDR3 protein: CASRILAGPYEQYF
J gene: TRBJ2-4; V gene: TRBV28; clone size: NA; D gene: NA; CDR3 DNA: TGTGCCAGCGCGTATTCAGCCAAAAACATTCAGTACTTC; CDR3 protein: CASAYSAKNIQYF
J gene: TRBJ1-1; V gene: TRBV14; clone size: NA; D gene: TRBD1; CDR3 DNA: TGTGCCAGCAGCCCGGGACAGGGGACTGAAGCTTTCTTT; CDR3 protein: CASSPGQGTEAFF
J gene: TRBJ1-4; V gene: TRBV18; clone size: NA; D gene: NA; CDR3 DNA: TGTGCCAGCTCACCACCGGGGGCGACCACCCCGGGAGGGGAAAAACTGTTTTTT; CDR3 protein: CASSPPGATTPGGEKLFF
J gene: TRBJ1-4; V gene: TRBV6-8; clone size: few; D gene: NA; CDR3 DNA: TGTGCCAGCAGTTACAAACAGCAAAATGAAAAACTGTTTTTT; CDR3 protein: CASSYKQQNEKLFF
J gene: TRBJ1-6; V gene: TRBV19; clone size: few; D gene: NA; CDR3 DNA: TGTGCCAGTAGTACGGACACGAGCTCCTATAATTCACCCCTCCACTTT; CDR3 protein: CASSTDTSSYNSPLHF
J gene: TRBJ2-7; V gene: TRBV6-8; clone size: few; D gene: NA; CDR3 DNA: TGTGCCAGCCAACGGTCGGGCGATCGGGGTCGGGAGCAGTACTTC; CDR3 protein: CASQRSGDRGREQYF
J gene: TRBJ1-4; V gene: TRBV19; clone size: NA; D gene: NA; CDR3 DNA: TGTGCCAGTAGTAAACAGGCGGAGGGTGAAAAACTGTTTTTT; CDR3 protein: CASSKQAEGEKLFF
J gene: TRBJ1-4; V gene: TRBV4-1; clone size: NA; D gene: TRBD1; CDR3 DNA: TGCGCCAGCAGCCAAACACAGGGGGCTCCTAATGAAAAACTGTTTTTT; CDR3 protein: CASSQTQGAPNEKLFF
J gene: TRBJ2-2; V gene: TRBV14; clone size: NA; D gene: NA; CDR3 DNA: TGTGCCAGCAGCCAAGTTACATCCGGGGAGCTGTTTTTT; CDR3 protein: CASSQVTSGELFF
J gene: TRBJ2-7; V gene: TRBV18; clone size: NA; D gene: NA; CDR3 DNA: TGTGCCAGCTCACCGACCCAGTACGAGCAGTACTTC; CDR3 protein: CASSPTQYEQYF
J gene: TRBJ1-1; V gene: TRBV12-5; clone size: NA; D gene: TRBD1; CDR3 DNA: TGTGCCAGCTTCCTGGCAGGGGGCAGTGAAGCTTTCTTT; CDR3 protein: CASFLAGGSEAFF
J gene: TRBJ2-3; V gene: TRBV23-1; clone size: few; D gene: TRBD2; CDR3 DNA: TGCGCCAGCAGCGGATCCGGGACTATTAGCACAGATACGCAGTATTTT; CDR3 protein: CASSGSGTISTDTQYF
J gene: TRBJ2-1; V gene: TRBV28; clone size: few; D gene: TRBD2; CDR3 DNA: TGTGCCAGCAGTCCCCAACTAGCGGGGGACAATGAGCAGTTCTTC; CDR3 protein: CASSPQLAGDNEQFF
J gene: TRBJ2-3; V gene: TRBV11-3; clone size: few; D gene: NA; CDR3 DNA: TGTGCCAGCAGCTTAGGACCCTCCACTAGCACAGATACGCAGTATTTT; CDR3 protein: CASSLGPSTSTDTQYF
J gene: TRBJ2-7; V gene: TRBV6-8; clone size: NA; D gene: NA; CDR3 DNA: TGTGCCGTATCAGGACGGTCCTACGAGCAGTACTTC; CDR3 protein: CAVSGRSYEQYF
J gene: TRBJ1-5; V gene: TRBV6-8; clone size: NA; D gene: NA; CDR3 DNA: TGTGCCAGCAGTATAAACACAGGCGATAGCAATCAGCCCCAGCATTTT; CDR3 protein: CASSINTGDSNQPQHF
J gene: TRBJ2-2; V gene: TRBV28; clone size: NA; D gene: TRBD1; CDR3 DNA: TGTGCCAGCAGTTTAATGGCTTTTGCAGGGGGCCTCGGGGAGCTGTTTTTT; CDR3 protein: CASSLMAFAGGLGELFF
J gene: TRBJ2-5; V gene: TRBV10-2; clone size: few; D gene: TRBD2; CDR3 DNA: TGCGCCAGCAGCTCACGGGGGGATGGAGAGACCCAGTACTTC; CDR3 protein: CASSSRGDGETQYF
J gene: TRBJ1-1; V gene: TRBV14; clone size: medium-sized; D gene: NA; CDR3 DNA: TGTGCCAGCAGCCTACATATGAACACTGAAGCTTTCTTT; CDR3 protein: CASSLHMNTEAFF
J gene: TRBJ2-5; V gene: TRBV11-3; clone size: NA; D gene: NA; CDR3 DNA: TGTGCCAGCAGCCGACCCGGTGACGGGGCAGAGACCCAGTACTTC; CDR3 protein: CASSRPGDGAETQYF
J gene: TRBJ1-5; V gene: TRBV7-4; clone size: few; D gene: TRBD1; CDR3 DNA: TGTGCCAGCAGCCGGGACAGGGGGCTCGGACAGCCCCAGCATTTT; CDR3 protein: CASSRDRGLGQPQHF